Shown below are 2 T cell receptor beta chains from a single sample sequenced in a study of blood T cell repertoires in COVID-19. Data came from immunoSEQ multiplex PCR; TCRdb stores just in-frame clones and leaves some out. The data show roughly 200,000 clones, 80% to 90% seen once. Material for sequencing was PBMCs or T cells enriched from blood (not recorded which). These receptors all stem from a man aged 40-49 years who had recovered from COVID-19.

This clone was observed once. The chain carries TRBV2 and TRBJ2-7; 7 positions match TRBD1. The germline V gene encodes CDR1 SNHLY and CDR2 FYNNEI. The CDR3 has 14 residues. V shed 8 bases, J shed 0 bases, and the junction held 7 bases outside the gene matches. For the CDR3, the DNA is TGTGCCAGCGCTATGACAGGGAGCTCCTACGAGCAGTACTTC. This encodes CASAMTGSSYEQYF.

The chain is built from TRBV6-4 and TRBJ2-7, with 7 nucleotides matching TRBD1. The junction had 5 bases not matched to a gene; V was cut back by 0 bases and J by 0 bases. The CDR3 is 16 residues long. Germline lookup yields CDR1 MRHNA and CDR2 SNTAGT. The CDR3 loop is CASSDSPGTVSYEQYV. In nucleotides, the CDR3 is TGTGCCAGCAGTGACTCGCCCGGGACAGTCTCCTACGAGCAGTACGTC.